Listed below are T cell receptor beta chains from one sample, sequenced in a study of T-cell reconstitution after alpha-beta-depleted transplantation in children. Via MiXCR, TCRdb re-called the PCR reads, giving one row per CDR3 protein. The sample yields roughly 120,000 distinct CDR3 sequences, 20% to 25% seen once. The sequencing here drew on PBMCs, mostly from graft donor cells, taken 180 days after TCRalphabeta/CD19-depleted stem cell transplant. These TCRs come from a male patient under 10 years old who had a stem cell transplant for chronic granulomatous disease, so the T cells may come from the graft donor. CDR3s leave out the opening cysteine and the closing phenylalanine or tryptophan. Some rows mark clone size as missing; the rest say once, few, many or name a class of expanded clone.

cdr3_length	clone_size	v_call	cdr3_aa
13	many	TRBV7-2	ASRNSGGAAGELF
11	-	TRBV29-1	SPLLGSYNEQF
13	-	TRBV10-1	ASSPRASGGNEQF
12	many	TRBV28	ASSDGTGGTEAF
12	few	TRBV20-1	SASGGRATDTQY
11	few	TRBV11-3	ASSLKGVREQF
14	-	TRBV4-3	ASSQDWGGLEETQY
12	-	TRBV12-3/TRBV12-4	ASSFRGGNQPQH
13	many	TRBV28	ASSLSGAGANVLT
11	few	TRBV20-1	SASTSVTNIQY
11	-	TRBV7-9	ASSRGGADTQY
11	-	TRBV12-3/TRBV12-4	ASSLVSTHEQY
10	-	TRBV12-3/TRBV12-4	ASRGLGDTQY
13	once	TRBV11-2	ASSLEAARTDTQY
13	-	TRBV5-1	ASTHGPITGNEQF
13	-	TRBV7-9	ASSAGLAGTGELF
14	-	TRBV12-3/TRBV12-4	ASSLRLTTNTGELF
15	-	TRBV28	ASSFLPGLAESWFQF
16	-	TRBV6-5	ASSYLRGTGMRNTEAF
12	few	TRBV7-9	ASSLGQGAAEAF